This TCR beta chain came from a study of beta chain features in type 1 diabetes (dated by TCRdb to between 2018 and 2020). Regarding the research as a whole: Mean age, gender distribution, total cell number and subset yield did not differ between patients and healthy donors. Across all samples, 107,917,701 sorted cells were examined, and cell number per subset correlated strongly with RNA yield. The study compared TCRB repertoires of sorted circulating CD4+ T cell subsets between recently diagnosed type 1 diabetes patients and matched healthy donors. Regulatory and stem cell-like memory subsets were obtained from only 8 patients and roughly eight healthy donors, while naive and central memory subsets were obtained from all 30 or so donors. On the study overall, not on this receptor specifically: Naive, central memory and regulatory TCRB repertoires appeared to be more alike among patients than among healthy donors. PCR might favor shorter templates, but patient and control samples were amplified and corrected together, so any skew would affect both groups equally. Because small numbers of individuals were included in the HLA sub-analyses, any influence of HLA type on TCRB rearrangement was left unresolved. Because cDNA was sequenced instead of genomic DNA, highly expressing activated cells could be over-represented, though the groups showed no difference in activation or CD3 levels. Fewer insertions and more nucleotide deletions at VDJ recombination sites were observed in patients with type 1 diabetes, implying thymic rearrangement abnormalities. Type 1 diabetes patients showed a moderate but significant shortening of TCRB CDR3 length in all four CD4+ subsets.

Each donor gave one peripheral blood draw, approximately 120 mL on average, collected into heparinised tubes. A BD FACSAria II was used to sort naive, central memory, regulatory and stem cell-like memory CD4+ T cells with a panel that included CD45RO, CCR7, CD25, CD127, CD95 and CD27. Purity was above 95% for every sorted population. Right away, PBMCs were isolated by Lymphoprep density gradient centrifugation and were stained directly, with no culture step. To minimize batch effects, samples were stained and sorted in pairs, one healthy donor with one patient per experiment. The entire amount of isolated RNA was reverse transcribed using the High Capacity cDNA Reverse Transcription Kit, so the sequenced TCRB transcripts were expressed ones. Naive, central memory and regulatory T cell samples underwent deep immunoSEQ sequencing, averaging around 4 million total reads per sample. Sorted cells were lysed in RLT buffer and RNA was extracted with DNase-treated RNeasy Micro or Mini kits, depending on cell number. To prevent cross-contamination, each cell subset was processed individually, whereas patient and healthy donor samples were processed jointly. Using the immunoSEQ multiplex PCR, TCRB sequences were amplified from cDNA into 87-bp fragments spanning the CDR3 region. Sequencing of the amplicons was done on the Illumina HiSeq platform. As for the authors' bioinformatics: Synthetic template baselines were used to correct PCR bias computationally, reads within Hamming distance 2 were collapsed together, and singletons that could not be merged were discarded. Reads were aligned to IMGT to assign V, D and J genes, CDR3 length, and insertions or deletions at six rearrangement sites. Within each subset, clonotype counts were normalized to sorted cell number, and only after that were true diversity and Gini coefficients computed with the tcR R package. The overlap coefficient, calculated on TCRB nucleotide sequences, was used to measure repertoire sharing. TCRdb's version of the immuneACCESS table is confined to in-frame rearrangements and falls short of the full clone set. An unresolved V gene accounts for under half of the shortfall where checked; the remainder is of unknown origin. From that table come the V and J calls and clone size; the DNA was used to work out D and trimming. This sample has about 180,000 clones in its table, and 6.5% to 9.5% of those were observed once. The ten largest account for around 0.9% of the sample.

This clone was found a few times. The antigen it recognizes is unknown. One base away there is no much larger clone; base qualities are not given. The source material was central memory CD4+ T cells from blood. The sequence was obtained from a woman aged 40 to 50 with type 1 diabetes.

The CDR3 reads as follows: CASSQDQGTGNYGYTF. The nucleotide sequence is given as TGCGCCAGCAGCCAAGATCAGGGGACAGGGAACTATGGCTACACCTTC. The sequence is built from TRBV4-3 and TRBJ1-2; TRBD1 lines up with 9 middle nucleotides. Unmatched junction bases come to 4, with V trimmed by 0 bases and J by 2 bases. CDR1 and CDR2 are read off the germline V gene as LGHNA and YSLEER. Reading from cysteine to phenylalanine, the CDR3 counts 16 amino acids. The CDR3 DNA has 48 bases and is translated from base 1.